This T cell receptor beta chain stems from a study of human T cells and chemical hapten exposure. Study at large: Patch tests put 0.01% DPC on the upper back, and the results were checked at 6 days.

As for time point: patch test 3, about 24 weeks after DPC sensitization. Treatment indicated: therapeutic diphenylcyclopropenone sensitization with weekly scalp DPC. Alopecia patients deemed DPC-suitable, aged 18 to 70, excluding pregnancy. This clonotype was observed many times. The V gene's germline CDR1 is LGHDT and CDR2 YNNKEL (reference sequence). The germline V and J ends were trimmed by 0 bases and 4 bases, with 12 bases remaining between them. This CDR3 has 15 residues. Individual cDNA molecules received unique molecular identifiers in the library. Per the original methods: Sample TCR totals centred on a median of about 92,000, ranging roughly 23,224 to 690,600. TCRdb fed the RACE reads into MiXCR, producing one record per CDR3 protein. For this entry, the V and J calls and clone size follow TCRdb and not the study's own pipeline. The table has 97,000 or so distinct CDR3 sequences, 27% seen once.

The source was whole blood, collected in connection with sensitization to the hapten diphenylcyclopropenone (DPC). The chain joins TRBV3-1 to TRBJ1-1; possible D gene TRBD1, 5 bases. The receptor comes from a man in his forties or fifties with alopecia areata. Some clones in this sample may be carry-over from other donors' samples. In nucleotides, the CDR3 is TGTGCCAGCAGCCAAGAGGGTTGGGGGGGCACTGAAGCTTTCTTT. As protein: CASSQEGWGGTEAFF.